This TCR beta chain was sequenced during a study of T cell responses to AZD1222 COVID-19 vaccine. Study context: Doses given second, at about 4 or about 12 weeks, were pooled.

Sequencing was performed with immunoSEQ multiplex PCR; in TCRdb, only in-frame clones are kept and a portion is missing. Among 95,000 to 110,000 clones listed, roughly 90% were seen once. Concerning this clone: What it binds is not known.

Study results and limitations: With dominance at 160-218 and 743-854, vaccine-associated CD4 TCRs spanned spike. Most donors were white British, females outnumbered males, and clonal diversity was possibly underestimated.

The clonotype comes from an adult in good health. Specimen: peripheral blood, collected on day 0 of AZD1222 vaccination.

The CDR3 spells CASSQAALNTGELFF. CDR3 nucleotides: TGCGCCAGCAGCCAGGCGGCCTTGAACACCGGGGAGCTGTTTTTT. The V and J genes are TRBV5-1 and TRBJ2-2; no clear D. CDR1 is SGHRS, CDR2 YFSETQ, per germline. The CDR3 contains 15 residues. The ends were cut back, 4 bases at V and 1 base at J, with 11 bases in the middle.